The clone carrying this TCR beta chain was detected ten times or more. TCRbeta library construction was performed incorporating unique molecular identifiers. TCRdb used MiXCR to reprocess the PCR reads, holding one entry per CDR3 protein. The sample holds 400,000 to 500,000 distinct CDR3 sequences, about 11% seen once. This record belongs to a study of T-cell reconstitution after alpha-beta-depleted transplantation in children. This CDR3 spans 16 amino acids. Looked up from germline, CDR1 is SGHRS and CDR2 is YFSETQ. V shed 4 bases, J shed 2 bases, and the junction held 6 bases outside the gene matches.

The J gene is TRBJ1-3, the V gene TRBV5-1; 10 nucleotides line up with TRBD1. This clonotype was obtained from a human donor who donated a stem cell graft to a child with acute myeloid leukemia. Sequencing was performed on PBMCs from the stem cell graft donor, taken from the stem cell graft. DNA of the CDR3: TGCGCCAGCAGCAGCACGACAGGGGGCCCTGGAAACACCATATATTTT. Residues: CASSSTTGGPGNTIYF. Using reference TRBV5-1 and TRBJ1-3 for the parts outside the CDR3, the full variable domain is KAGVTQTPRYLIKTRGQQVTLSCSPISGHRSVSWYQQTPGQGLQFLFEYFSETQRNKGNFPGRFSGRQFSNSRSEMNVSTLELGDSALYLCASSSTTGGPGNTIYFGEGSWLTVV.